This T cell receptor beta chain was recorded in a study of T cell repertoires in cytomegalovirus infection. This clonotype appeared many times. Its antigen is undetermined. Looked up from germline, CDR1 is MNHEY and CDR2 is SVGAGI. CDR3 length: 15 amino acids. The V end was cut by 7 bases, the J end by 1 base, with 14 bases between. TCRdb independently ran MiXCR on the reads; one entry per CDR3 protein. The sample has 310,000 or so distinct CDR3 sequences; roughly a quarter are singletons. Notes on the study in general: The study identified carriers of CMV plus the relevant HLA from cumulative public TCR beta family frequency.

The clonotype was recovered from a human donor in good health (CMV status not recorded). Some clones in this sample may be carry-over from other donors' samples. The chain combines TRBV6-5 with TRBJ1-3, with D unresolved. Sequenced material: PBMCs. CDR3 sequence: CASKDPRRSGNTIYF. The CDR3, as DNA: TGTGCCAGCAAAGACCCCCGGCGGTCTGGAAACACCATATATTTT.